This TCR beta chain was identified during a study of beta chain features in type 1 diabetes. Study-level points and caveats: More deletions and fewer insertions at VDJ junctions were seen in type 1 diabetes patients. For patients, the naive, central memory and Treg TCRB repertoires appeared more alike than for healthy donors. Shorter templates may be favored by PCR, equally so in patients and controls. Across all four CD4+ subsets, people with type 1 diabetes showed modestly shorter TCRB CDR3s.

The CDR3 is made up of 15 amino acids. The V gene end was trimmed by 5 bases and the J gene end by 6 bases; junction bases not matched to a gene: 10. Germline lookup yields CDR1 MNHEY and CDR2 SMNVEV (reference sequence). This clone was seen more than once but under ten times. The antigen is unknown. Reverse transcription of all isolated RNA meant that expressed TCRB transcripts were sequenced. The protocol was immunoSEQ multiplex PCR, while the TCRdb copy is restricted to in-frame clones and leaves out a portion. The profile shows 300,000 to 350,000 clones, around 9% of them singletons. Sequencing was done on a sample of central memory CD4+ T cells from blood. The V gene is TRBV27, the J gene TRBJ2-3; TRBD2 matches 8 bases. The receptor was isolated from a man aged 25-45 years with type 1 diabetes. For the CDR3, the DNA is TGTGCCAGCAGTGCTCTATGGCGGGGGGACGATACGCAGTATTTT. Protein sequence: CASSALWRGDDTQYF.